The source of this T cell receptor (beta chain) is a study of cytomegalovirus exposure and HLA in healthy donors. Study-wide results and caveats: Reports showed the classifier diagnosing cytomegalovirus status with high specificity and sensitivity. Most TCR sequences were uncommon, yet certain public TCRs appeared in many donors.

PCR used 60 Vbeta primers and 13 Jbeta primers. TCRdb's copy holds only in-frame clones and misses some; the assay was immunoSEQ multiplex PCR. The data hold around 80,000 clones, with 70% to 80% observed a single time. A remark on this clone: As yet, its antigen is unknown.

The CDR3 runs to 14 residues. Per the germline V gene, CDR1 is PRHDT and CDR2 is FYEKMQ (reference sequence). With 5 bases clipped from V and 0 bases from J, the junction kept 2 bases outside the gene matches. The chain employs TRBV13 and TRBJ2-3, with 7 positions matching TRBD2. This clonotype originated in a middle-aged man in good health and CMV-seropositive. Sequencing used PBMCs. The CDR3 DNA reads as TGTGCCAGCAGCGATAGCGGGAGCACAGATACGCAGTATTTT. Its protein is CASSDSGSTDTQYF. Looking up the rest from reference TRBV13 and TRBJ2-3 gives the full variable domain: AAGVIQSPRHLIKEKRETATLKCYPIPRHDTVYWYQQGPGQDPQFLISFYEKMQSDKGSIPDRFSAQQFSDYHSELNMSSLELGDSALYFCASSDSGSTDTQYFGPGTRLTVL.